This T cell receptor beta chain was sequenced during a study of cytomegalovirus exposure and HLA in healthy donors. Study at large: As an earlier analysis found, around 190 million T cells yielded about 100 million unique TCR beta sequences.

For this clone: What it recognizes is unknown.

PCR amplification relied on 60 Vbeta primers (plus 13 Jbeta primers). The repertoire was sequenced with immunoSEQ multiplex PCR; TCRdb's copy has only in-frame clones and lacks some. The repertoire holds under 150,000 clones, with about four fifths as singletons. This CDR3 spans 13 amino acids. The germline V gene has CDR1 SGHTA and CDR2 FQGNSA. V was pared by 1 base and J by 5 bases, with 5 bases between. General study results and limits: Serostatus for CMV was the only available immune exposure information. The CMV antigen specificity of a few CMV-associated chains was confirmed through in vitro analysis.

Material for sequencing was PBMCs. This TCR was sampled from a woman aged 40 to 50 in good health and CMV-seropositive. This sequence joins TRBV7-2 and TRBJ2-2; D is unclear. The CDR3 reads CASSLVSTGELFF. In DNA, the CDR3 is TGTGCCAGCAGCTTAGTATCTACCGGGGAGCTGTTTTTT. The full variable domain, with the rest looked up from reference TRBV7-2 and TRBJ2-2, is GAGVSQSPSNKVTEKGKDVELRCDPISGHTALYWYRQSLGQGLEFLIYFQGNSAPDKSGLPSDRFSAERTGGSVSTLTIQRTQQEDSAVYLCASSLVSTGELFFGEGSRLTVL.